Each of the 11 T cell receptor beta chains below was sequenced from the same sample in a study of CD8 T cells in Susac syndrome. Reverse transcription used about 0.45 to 1 ug RNA and random hexamers. TCRdb reprocessed the immunoSEQ multiplex PCR reads via MiXCR and lists one record per CDR3 protein. Here the sample spans 400,000 to 550,000 distinct CDR3 sequences, approximately 85% being singletons. The specimen was CD8+ T cells from PBMCs. The receptors derive from a human donor with multiple sclerosis.

The CDR3 sequence is CASSRTSGITDTQYF. The CDR3 DNA reads TGTGCCAGCAGCCGCACTAGCGGGATCACAGATACGCAGTATTTT. The chain uses TRBV7-8 and TRBJ2-3; the match to TRBD2 covers 10 bases. This CDR3 comprises 15 residues. Trimming removed 5 bases from V and 2 bases from J; junction bases left unmatched: 4. Germline assignment: CDR1 SGHVS and CDR2 FQNEAQ.

The chain carries TRBV4-1 and TRBJ2-5, with D hard to call. Trimming removed 1 base at V and 5 bases at J, with 14 bases between. Germline CDR1 MGHRA, CDR2 YSYEKL. The CDR3 consists of 15 residues. The CDR3 loop is CASSQAGLPLETQYF. The CDR3, as DNA: TGCGCCAGCAGCCAAGCTGGCCTTCCTTTGGAGACCCAGTACTTC.

The chain combines TRBV2 with TRBJ2-1; 7 bases line up with TRBD1. Germline V CDR1 and CDR2: SNHLY, FYNNEI. With V trimmed by 9 bases and J by 7 bases, 9 bases remained unmatched. The CDR3 extends over 13 amino acids. CDR3 residues: CAREKQGRNEQFF. CDR3 coding DNA: TGTGCCAGGGAAAAACAGGGGCGAAATGAGCAGTTCTTC.

The chain employs TRBV6-1 and TRBJ2-6, with D tentatively TRBD1 (6 bases). The CDR3 consists of 15 residues. Trimming removed 2 bases at V and 2 bases at J, with 7 bases between. Germline CDR1 and CDR2: MNHNS and SASEGT. DNA for the CDR3: TGTGCCAGCAGTGAACAGGGGACTGGGGCCAACGTCCTGACTTTC. Its protein is CASSEQGTGANVLTF.

This chain connects TRBV13 to TRBJ2-5, with 9 bases aligning to TRBD2. Germline CDR1 and CDR2: PRHDT and FYEKMQ (reference sequence). The CDR3 extends over 15 amino acids. V lost 4 bases and J lost 5; bases outside the gene matches: 8. The CDR3 protein is CASSWAGGSVETQYF. The CDR3 nucleotides are TGTGCCAGCAGCTGGGCGGGGGGGTCTGTTGAGACCCAGTACTTC.

This clonotype came up once. The chain combines TRBV3-1 with TRBJ1-1, with a weak D call TRBD1 (5 bases). The CDR3 contains 17 residues. V was clipped by 3 bases and J by 3 bases, with 20 bases between them. Germline values: CDR1 LGHDT, CDR2 YNNKEL (reference sequence). In DNA form, the CDR3 reads TGTGCCAGCAGCCAGGACCGGGACTCCCCGCGCGACACTGAAGCTTTCTTT. Translation: CASSQDRDSPRDTEAFF. Complete variable domain (other parts from reference TRBV3-1 and TRBJ1-1): DTAVSQTPKYLVTQMGNDKSIKCEQNLGHDTMYWYKQDSKKFLKIMFSYNNKELIINETVPNRFSPKSPDKAHLNLHINSLELGDSAVYFCASSQDRDSPRDTEAFFGQGTRLTVV.

The CDR3 coding sequence is TGCGCCAGCAACCCGAGGCAGGGGGCTGTGAATGAGCAGTTCTTC. As protein: CASNPRQGAVNEQFF. The chain is built from TRBV4-1 and TRBJ2-1; 8 bases align to TRBD1. Trimming took 7 bases from V and 7 from J; bases not matched to a gene: 12. The CDR3 covers 15 residues. The germline V gene has CDR1 MGHRA and CDR2 YSYEKL.

This sequence joins TRBV7-9 and TRBJ1-5, with D possibly matching TRBD1 (5 bases). The CDR3 totals 12 residues. Germline-derived CDR1 and CDR2 are SEHNR and FQNEAQ (reference sequence). Trimming left V 5 bases short and J 5 bases short, with 7 bases between. The CDR3: CASSGGDQPQHF. The CDR3 DNA reads TGTGCCAGCAGCGGGGGGGATCAGCCCCAGCATTTT.

The chain employs TRBV6-1 and TRBJ1-5, with TRBD1 identical over 8 bases. The trim removed 4 bases at V and 2 bases at J, leaving 10 bases unmatched. CDR3 length: 17 amino acids. The V gene's germline CDR1 is MNHNS and CDR2 SASEGT. CDR3 sequence: CASSALDRVHGNQPQHF. Here the CDR3 DNA reads TGTGCCAGCAGTGCGTTGGACAGGGTTCATGGCAATCAGCCCCAGCATTTT.

The rearrangement joins TRBV27 to TRBJ1-6, with D uncertain. The germline gives CDR1 MNHEY, CDR2 SMNVEV (reference sequence). V was trimmed by 7 bases and J by 10 bases, leaving 11 bases between them. The CDR3 runs 12 residues. CDR3 residues: CASIMGRSPLHF. The CDR3 nucleotides read TGTGCCAGCATCATGGGGAGGTCACCCCTCCACTTT.

J is TRBJ1-5 and V is TRBV27; D is unclear. V lost 6 bases and J lost 2, with 8 bases in between. CDR1 is MNHEY and CDR2 is SMNVEV in the germline V gene (reference sequence). The CDR3 runs to 13 residues. CDR3 region: CASRISGNQPQHF. In nucleotides, the CDR3 is TGTGCCAGCAGGATCTCGGGCAATCAGCCCCAGCATTTT.